This T cell receptor beta chain was profiled in a study of T cell changes during pregnancy in multiple sclerosis. Repertoires were generated with immunoSEQ multiplex PCR, while TCRdb's copy carries only in-frame clones and drops some. Of over 45,000 clones in the sample, around 92% were seen once. Germline CDR1 reads SNHLY; CDR2 reads FYNNEI. There are 15 residues in the CDR3. The junction had 5 bases not matched to a gene; V was cut back by 6 bases and J by 0 bases. The TCR was taken from a female donor with multiple sclerosis, enrolled in a pregnancy study. Here the sequenced sample was CD4+ T cells from peripheral blood mononuclear cells, taken in the second trimester of pregnancy. The chain employs TRBV2 and TRBJ1-3; 7 bases are shared with TRBD1. The CDR3 spells CASSQDRPSGNTIYF. DNA for the CDR3: TGTGCCAGCAGCCAGGACAGGCCCTCTGGAAACACCATATATTTT.